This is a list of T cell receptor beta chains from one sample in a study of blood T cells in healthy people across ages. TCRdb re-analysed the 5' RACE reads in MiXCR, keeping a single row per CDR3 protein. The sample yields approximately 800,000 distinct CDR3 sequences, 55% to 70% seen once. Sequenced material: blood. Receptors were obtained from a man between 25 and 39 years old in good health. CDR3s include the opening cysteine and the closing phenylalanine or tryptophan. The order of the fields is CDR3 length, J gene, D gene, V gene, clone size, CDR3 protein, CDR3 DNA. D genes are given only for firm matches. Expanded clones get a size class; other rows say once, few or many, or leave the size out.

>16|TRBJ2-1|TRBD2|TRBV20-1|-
CSAKVIGRSSYNEQFF
TGCAGTGCCAAGGTAATCGGGAGGAGCTCCTACAATGAGCAGTTCTTC
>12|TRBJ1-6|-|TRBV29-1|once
CSVRDSNSPLHF
TGCAGCGTTAGAGACAGTAATTCACCCCTCCACTTT
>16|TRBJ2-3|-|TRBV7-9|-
CASSLSGPLSTDTQYF
TGTGCCAGCAGCTTATCTGGACCCCTGAGCACAGATACGCAGTATTTT
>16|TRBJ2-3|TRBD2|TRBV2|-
CASVSGRGGSTDTQYF
TGTGCCAGCGTTAGCGGGAGAGGAGGGAGCACAGATACGCAGTATTTT
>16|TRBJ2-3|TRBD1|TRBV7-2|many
CASSFWDRGHTDTQYF
TGTGCCAGCAGCTTTTGGGACAGGGGGCACACAGATACGCAGTATTTT
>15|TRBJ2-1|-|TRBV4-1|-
CASSQAGSSYSEQFF
TGCGCCAGCAGCCAGGCAGGGTCCTCCTACAGTGAGCAGTTCTTC
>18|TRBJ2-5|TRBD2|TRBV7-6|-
CASSLVARLAGEQETQYF
TGTGCCAGCAGCTTAGTAGCTCGGCTAGCGGGGGAGCAAGAGACCCAGTACTTC
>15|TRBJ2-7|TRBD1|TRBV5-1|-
CASSQDRVGMDEQYF
TGCGCCAGCAGCCAGGACAGGGTTGGCATGGACGAGCAGTACTTC
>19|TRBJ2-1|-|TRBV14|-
CASSQVVRTAEEAYNEQFF
TGTGCCAGCAGCCAAGTAGTCCGGACCGCCGAGGAAGCCTACAATGAGCAGTTCTTC
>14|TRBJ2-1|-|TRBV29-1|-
CSVTWGGQIGEQFF
TGCAGCGTCACTTGGGGGGGGCAGATCGGGGAGCAGTTCTTC
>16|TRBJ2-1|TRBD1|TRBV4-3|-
CASSQSTGGAYNEQFF
TGCGCCAGCAGCCAATCCACAGGGGGCGCTTACAATGAGCAGTTCTTC
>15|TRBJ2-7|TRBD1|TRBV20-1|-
CSAPVRQGAGDEQYF
TGCAGTGCTCCCGTTAGACAGGGAGCAGGGGACGAGCAGTACTTC
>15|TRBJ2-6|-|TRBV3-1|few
CASSQDASGANVLTF
TGTGCCAGCAGCCAAGATGCCTCTGGGGCCAACGTCCTGACTTTC
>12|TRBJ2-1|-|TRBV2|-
CASRDGGGPRFF
TGTGCCAGCAGGGATGGCGGGGGCCCCCGGTTCTTC
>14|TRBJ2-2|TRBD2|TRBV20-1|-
CSARGALAGKELFF
TGCAGTGCTAGAGGTGCGCTAGCGGGCAAGGAGCTGTTTTTT
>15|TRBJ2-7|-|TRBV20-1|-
CSALNNRRGYNEQYF
TGCAGTGCTCTGAATAACAGGCGGGGCTACAATGAGCAGTACTTC
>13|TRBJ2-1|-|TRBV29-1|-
CGTGSGASNEQFF
TGCGGCACCGGGAGTGGGGCGAGCAATGAGCAGTTCTTC
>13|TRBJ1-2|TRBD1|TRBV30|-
CAWTAGGDYGYTF
TGTGCCTGGACGGCAGGGGGCGACTATGGCTACACCTTC
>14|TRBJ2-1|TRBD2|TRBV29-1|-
CSGGLAEDYNEQFF
TGCAGCGGTGGACTAGCGGAGGACTACAATGAGCAGTTCTTC
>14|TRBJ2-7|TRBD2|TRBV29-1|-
CSVDGGTSEYEQYF
TGCAGCGTTGACGGCGGGACTAGCGAATACGAGCAGTACTTC
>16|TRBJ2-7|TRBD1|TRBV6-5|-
CASSYTYRGPTYEQYF
TGTGCCAGCAGTTACACCTACAGGGGGCCTACCTACGAGCAGTACTTC
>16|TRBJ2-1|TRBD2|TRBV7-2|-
CASSYGGGKAVNEQLF
TGTGCCAGCAGTTATGGCGGGGGTAAGGCGGTGAATGAGCAGTTATTC
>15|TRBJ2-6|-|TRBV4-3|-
CASSQDRSGANVLTF
TGCGCCAGCAGCCAAGACCGCTCTGGGGCCAACGTCCTGACTTTC
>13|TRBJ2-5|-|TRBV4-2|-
CASSLTGMETQYF
TGTGCCAGCAGCCTGACAGGAATGGAGACCCAGTACTTC
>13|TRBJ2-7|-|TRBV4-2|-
CASSRGTTYEQYF
TGTGCCAGCAGTCGCGGGACAACCTACGAGCAGTACTTC
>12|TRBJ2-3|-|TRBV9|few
CASSAYLDTQYF
TGTGCCAGCAGCGCGTACTTGGATACGCAGTATTTT
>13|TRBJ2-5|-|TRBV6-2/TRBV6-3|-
CACRSGGQETQYF
TGTGCCTGCAGGTCAGGGGGGCAAGAGACCCAGTACTTC
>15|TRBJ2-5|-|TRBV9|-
CASSVGSDVGQRQYF
TGTGCCAGCAGCGTAGGTTCTGATGTCGGGCAAAGGCAGTACTTC
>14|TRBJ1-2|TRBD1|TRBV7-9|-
CASSFVTGEYGYTF
TGTGCCAGCAGCTTTGTGACAGGGGAGTATGGCTACACCTTC
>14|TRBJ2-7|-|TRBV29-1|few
CSVVGAAYPYEQYF
TGCAGCGTTGTAGGGGCAGCTTACCCCTACGAGCAGTACTTC
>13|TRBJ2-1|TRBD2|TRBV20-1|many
CSATRGGTREQFF
TGCAGTGCTACCAGAGGGGGGACTAGAGAGCAGTTCTTC
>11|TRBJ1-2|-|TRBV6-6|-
CASSAEYGYTF
TGTGCCAGCAGTGCCGAATATGGCTACACCTTC
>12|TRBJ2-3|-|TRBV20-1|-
CSAYRNGGTQYF
TGCAGTGCCTACCGGAATGGGGGTACGCAGTATTTT
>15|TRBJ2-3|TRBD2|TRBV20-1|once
CSARVGTSGGYTQYF
TGCAGTGCTAGAGTGGGGACTAGCGGTGGATATACGCAGTATTTT
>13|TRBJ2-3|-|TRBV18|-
CASSPWSSDTQYF
TGTGCCAGCTCACCTTGGAGTTCAGATACGCAGTATTTT
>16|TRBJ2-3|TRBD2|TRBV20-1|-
CSARSIFGAGFDTQYF
TGCAGTGCTAGATCCATCTTTGGAGCGGGATTTGATACGCAGTATTTT
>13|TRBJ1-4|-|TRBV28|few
CASSVGLVEKLFF
TGTGCCAGCAGTGTCGGATTAGTTGAAAAACTGTTTTTT
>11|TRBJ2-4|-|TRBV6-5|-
CASSTWEKQYF
TGTGCCAGCAGTACCTGGGAGAAGCAGTACTTC
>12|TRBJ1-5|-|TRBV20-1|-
CSAGLSNQPQHF
TGCAGTGCTGGGTTGTCAAATCAGCCCCAGCATTTT
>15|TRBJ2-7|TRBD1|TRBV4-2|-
CASSQGQGAKYEQYF
TGTGCCAGCAGCCAAGGCCAGGGGGCTAAGTACGAGCAGTACTTC
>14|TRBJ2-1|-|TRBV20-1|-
CSVIGRADTNEQFF
TGCAGTGTAATCGGCAGGGCGGACACCAATGAGCAGTTCTTC
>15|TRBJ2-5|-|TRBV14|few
CASSQDRVEAETQYF
TGTGCCAGCAGCCAAGATCGGGTGGAGGCAGAGACCCAGTACTTC